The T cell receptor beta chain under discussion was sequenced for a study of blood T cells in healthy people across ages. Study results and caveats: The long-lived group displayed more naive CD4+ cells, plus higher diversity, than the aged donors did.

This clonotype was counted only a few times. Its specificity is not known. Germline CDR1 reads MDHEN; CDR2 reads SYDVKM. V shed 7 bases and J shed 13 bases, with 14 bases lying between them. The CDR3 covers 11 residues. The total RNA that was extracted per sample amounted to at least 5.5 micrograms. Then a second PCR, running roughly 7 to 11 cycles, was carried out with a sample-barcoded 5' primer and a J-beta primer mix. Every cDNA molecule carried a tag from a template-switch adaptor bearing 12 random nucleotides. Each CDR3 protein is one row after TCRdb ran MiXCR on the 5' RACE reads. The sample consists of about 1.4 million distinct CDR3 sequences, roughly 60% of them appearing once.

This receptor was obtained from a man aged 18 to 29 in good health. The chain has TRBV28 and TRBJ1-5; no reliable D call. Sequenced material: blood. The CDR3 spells CASNPVGRQHF. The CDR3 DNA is TGTGCCAGCAACCCAGTTGGAAGACAGCATTTT.